Listed below are T cell receptor beta chains from one sample, sequenced in a study of PD-L1 blockade in urothelial cancer. Clones were read by immunoSEQ multiplex PCR, and TCRdb kept only the in-frame ones, dropping some. Here the sample spans around 87,000 clones, roughly 85% being singletons. The source was PBMCs, collected around atezolizumab (anti-PD-L1) treatment. These receptors all come from a man aged 65-85 years with urothelial cancer. CDR3s include the opening cysteine and the closing phenylalanine or tryptophan. A D gene is named only where the DNA matches it firmly. The size of a clone is reported for some rows only, either as once, few or many, or as a class for expanded clones.

j_call v_call d_call clone_size cdr3_nt cdr3_aa
TRBJ2-7 TRBV7-2 TRBD1 - TGTGCCAGCAGCAGCGGGGACAGGGGGCGCTGGGAGCAGTACTTC CASSSGDRGRWEQYF
TRBJ1-2 TRBV5-4 TRBD1 medium-sized TGTGCCAGCAGCTTAACAGGGGGGGCTTATGGCTACACCTTC CASSLTGGAYGYTF
TRBJ2-5 TRBV7-8 TRBD1 once TGTGCCAGCAGCTTCAACCGGGACAGGGGAGAGACCCAGTACTTC CASSFNRDRGETQYF
TRBJ1-4 TRBV27 - - TGTGCCAGCAGTTCTCAAACACCTGCAACTAATGAAAAACTGTTTTTT CASSSQTPATNEKLFF
TRBJ2-7 TRBV19 TRBD2 - TGTGCCAGTAGTTTTGTAGGGGGGACTAGCGGAACCTACGAGCAGTACTTC CASSFVGGTSGTYEQYF
TRBJ2-5 TRBV7-2 TRBD1 - TGTGCCAGCAGTAGGACAGGTCTAGGAGAGACCCAGTACTTC CASSRTGLGETQYF
TRBJ2-2 TRBV28 TRBD2 once TGTGCCAGCAGTTTGGGACTAGCGGGACTCACCGGGGAGCTGTTTTTT CASSLGLAGLTGELFF
TRBJ2-3 TRBV6-1 - - TGTGCCAGCAGTGAAAACATTCTGGGCACAGATACGCAGTATTTT CASSENILGTDTQYF
TRBJ2-2 TRBV4-2 - - TGTGCCAGCAGCCAAGGTCACAGTCTTACCGGGGAGCTGTTTTTT CASSQGHSLTGELFF
TRBJ2-3 TRBV7-9 TRBD1 - TGTGCCAGCAGCCGGACAGGGGGCACAGATACGCAGTATTTT CASSRTGGTDTQYF
TRBJ2-3 TRBV4-2 TRBD2 - TGTGCCAGCAGCTCTAGTAAGACTAGCGGGGGACCCAGCACAGATACGCAGTATTTT CASSSSKTSGGPSTDTQYF
TRBJ2-1 TRBV28 TRBD2 - TGTGCCAGCAGTTTGCGGGGGTTTGAGCAGTTCTTC CASSLRGFEQFF
TRBJ1-2 TRBV19 TRBD1 - TGTGCCAGTAGTGCCTCGCAGGGGGTAAGCGGCTACACCTTC CASSASQGVSGYTF